Listed below are T cell receptor beta chains from one sample, sequenced in a study of human T cells and chemical hapten exposure. TCRdb used MiXCR to reprocess the RACE reads, holding one entry per CDR3 protein. The sample includes some 360,000 distinct CDR3 sequences, 5% to 6.5% of them seen just once. The sequencing here drew on whole blood, taken in connection with sensitization to the hapten diphenylcyclopropenone (DPC). The source is a woman aged 45-59 years with alopecia areata. Some clones in this sample may be carry-over from other donors' samples. Each CDR3 is given with its conserved first and last residue. A D gene is named only where the DNA matches it firmly. Size is omitted from some rows. Given values are once, few, many or a class for expanded clones.

D	size	V	J	CDR3	DNA
-	few	TRBV25-1	TRBJ2-3	CASSPGDYTDTQYF	TGTGCCAGCAGTCCAGGGGACTACACAGATACGCAGTATTTT
TRBD2	-	TRBV7-2	TRBJ2-3	CASSLAAGTSGVTDTQYF	TGTGCCAGCAGCTTAGCGGCAGGGACTAGCGGAGTCACAGATACGCAGTATTTT
-	-	TRBV6-5	TRBJ1-2	CASSYDVGGGGYGYTF	TGTGCCAGCAGTTACGATGTGGGGGGAGGCGGCTATGGCTACACCTTC
-	many	TRBV6-2/TRBV6-3	TRBJ2-5	CASSNGETQYF	TGTGCCAGCAGCAATGGGGAGACCCAGTACTTC
-	many	TRBV6-6	TRBJ1-1	CASSSGVMNTEAFF	TGTGCCAGCAGTTCAGGGGTCATGAACACTGAAGCTTTCTTT
TRBD1	-	TRBV6-2/TRBV6-3	TRBJ1-5	CASTRPGGLQPQHF	TGTGCCAGCACCCGCCCAGGGGGGCTTCAGCCCCAGCATTTT
-	-	TRBV6-1	TRBJ1-3	CASREQDLSGNTIYF	TGTGCCAGCAGGGAACAGGACCTCTCTGGAAACACCATATATTTT
-	many	TRBV13	TRBJ2-3	CASSLEDGTDTQYF	TGTGCCAGCAGCTTAGAGGACGGCACAGATACGCAGTATTTT
-	-	TRBV18	TRBJ2-2	CASFSTLDFNTGELFF	TGTGCCAGCTTTAGTACCCTCGACTTTAACACCGGGGAGCTGTTTTTT
TRBD1	many	TRBV6-5	TRBJ2-7	CASSQGQLYEQYF	TGTGCCAGCAGTCAGGGACAGCTGTACGAGCAGTACTTC
-	many	TRBV6-6	TRBJ2-5	CASSYGFQQETQYF	TGTGCCAGCAGTTACGGGTTTCAACAAGAGACCCAGTACTTC
TRBD2	-	TRBV20-1	TRBJ2-3	CSALAGEGADTQYF	TGCAGTGCTCTAGCGGGAGAAGGCGCAGATACGCAGTATTTT
-	many	TRBV7-6	TRBJ1-1	CASSTREGTEAFF	TGTGCCAGCAGCACCAGGGAGGGGACTGAAGCTTTCTTT
-	-	TRBV5-6	TRBJ1-3	CASSFGKGSGNTIYF	TGTGCCAGCAGCTTCGGTAAGGGCTCGGGAAACACCATATATTTT
-	-	TRBV4-1	TRBJ2-5	CATSPGSGAPLETQYF	TGCGCCACCTCACCCGGTTCGGGGGCGCCTCTAGAGACCCAGTACTTC
-	few	TRBV4-3	TRBJ2-4	CASSQEQGLAKNIQYF	TGCGCCAGCAGCCAAGAGCAGGGCCTGGCCAAAAACATTCAGTACTTC
TRBD1	-	TRBV10-3	TRBJ2-1	CAIGGQKNPEQFF	TGTGCCATCGGGGGACAGAAGAATCCTGAGCAGTTCTTC
-	-	TRBV6-5	TRBJ2-5	CASSYSGQPGMETQYF	TGTGCCAGCAGTTACTCCGGACAGCCTGGCATGGAGACCCAGTACTTC
-	-	TRBV10-3	TRBJ1-4	CAIRGNEKLFF	TGTGCCATCAGGGGTAATGAAAAACTGTTTTTT
TRBD1	many	TRBV29-1	TRBJ2-1	CSVETPEGATSVDEQFF	TGCAGCGTTGAAACCCCCGAGGGGGCGACGTCTGTCGATGAGCAGTTCTTC
TRBD1	many	TRBV6-2/TRBV6-3	TRBJ2-3	CASRLRQGPDTQYF	TGTGCCAGCAGATTACGACAGGGGCCAGATACGCAGTATTTT
TRBD1	-	TRBV4-1	TRBJ1-1	CASSQEGIDRAAEAFF	TGCGCCAGCAGCCAAGAAGGGATCGACAGGGCGGCTGAAGCTTTCTTT
-	few	TRBV28	TRBJ2-2	CASSSNYGTGGLAVELFF	TGTGCCAGCAGTTCAAATTACGGGACAGGGGGACTAGCGGTCGAGCTGTTTTTT
-	few	TRBV9	TRBJ2-2	CASSLTPGPSTGELFF	TGTGCCAGCAGCCTTACTCCGGGGCCTTCCACCGGGGAGCTGTTTTTT
TRBD1	many	TRBV30	TRBJ2-3	CAWSETGGETDTQYF	TGTGCCTGGAGTGAGACAGGGGGCGAGACAGATACGCAGTATTTT
-	many	TRBV20-1	TRBJ2-7	CSADWELSYEQYF	TGCAGTGCCGACTGGGAACTTTCCTACGAGCAGTACTTC
TRBD2	many	TRBV12-3/TRBV12-4	TRBJ2-1	CASTQGLAEYNEQFF	TGTGCCAGCACCCAGGGACTAGCGGAGTACAATGAGCAGTTCTTC
TRBD2	-	TRBV3-1	TRBJ2-2	CASSQDLGQREKPGELFF	TGTGCCAGCAGCCAAGATCTCGGCCAGCGGGAGAAACCCGGGGAGCTGTTTTTT
TRBD1	few	TRBV13	TRBJ2-1	CASNRGTGNEQFF	TGTGCCAGCAACAGGGGGACGGGCAATGAGCAGTTCTTC
-	-	TRBV30	TRBJ1-2	CAWRRGANYGYTF	TGTGCCTGGAGACGAGGGGCTAACTATGGCTACACCTTC
TRBD1	many	TRBV29-1	TRBJ2-5	CSVRTGGETQYF	TGCAGCGTCAGGACAGGGGGAGAGACCCAGTACTTC
-	few	TRBV6-2/TRBV6-3	TRBJ2-7	CASGQSYEQYF	TGTGCCAGCGGACAGTCCTACGAGCAGTACTTC
TRBD2	-	TRBV5-1	TRBJ2-5	CASSAGLARETQYF	TGCGCCAGCAGCGCGGGACTAGCAAGGGAGACCCAGTACTTC
TRBD1	many	TRBV28	TRBJ2-2	CASSWGQGNTGELFF	TGTGCCAGCAGTTGGGGACAGGGGAACACCGGGGAGCTGTTTTTT
TRBD2	many	TRBV13	TRBJ2-1	CASSGAGDEQFF	TGTGCCAGCAGCGGGGCGGGGGACGAGCAGTTCTTC